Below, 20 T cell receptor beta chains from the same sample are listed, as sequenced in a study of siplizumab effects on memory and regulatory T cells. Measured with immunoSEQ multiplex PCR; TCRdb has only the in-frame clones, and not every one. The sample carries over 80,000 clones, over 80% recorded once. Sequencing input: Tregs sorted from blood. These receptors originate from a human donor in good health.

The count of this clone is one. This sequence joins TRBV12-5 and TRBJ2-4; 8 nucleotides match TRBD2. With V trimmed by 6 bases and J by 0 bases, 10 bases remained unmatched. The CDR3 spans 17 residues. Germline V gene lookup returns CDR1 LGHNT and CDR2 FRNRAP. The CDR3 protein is CASGNSPGLVAKNIQYF. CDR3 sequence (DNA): TGTGCTAGTGGAAATTCCCCGGGACTAGTAGCCAAAAACATTCAGTACTTC.

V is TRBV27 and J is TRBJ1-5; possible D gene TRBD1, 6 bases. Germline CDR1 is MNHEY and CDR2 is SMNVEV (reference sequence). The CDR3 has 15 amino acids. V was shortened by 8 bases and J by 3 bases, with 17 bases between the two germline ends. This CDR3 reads CASSRRGGTNQPQHF. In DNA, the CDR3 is TGTGCCAGCTCCCGGCGAGGGGGGACCAATCAGCCCCAGCATTTT.

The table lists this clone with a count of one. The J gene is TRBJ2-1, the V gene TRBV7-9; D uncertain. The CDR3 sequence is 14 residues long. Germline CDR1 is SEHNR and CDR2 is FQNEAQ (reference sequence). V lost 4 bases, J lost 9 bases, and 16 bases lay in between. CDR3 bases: TGTGCCAGCAGCTCACGGTGGGCCGCTGCTGAGCAGTTCTTC. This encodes CASSSRWAAAEQFF.

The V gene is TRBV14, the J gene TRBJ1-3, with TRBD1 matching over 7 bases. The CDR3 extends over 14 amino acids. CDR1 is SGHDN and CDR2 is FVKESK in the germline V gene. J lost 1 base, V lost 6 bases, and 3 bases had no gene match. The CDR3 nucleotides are TGTGCCAGCAGGCTGACAGGGTCTGGAAACACCATATATTTT. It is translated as CASRLTGSGNTIYF.

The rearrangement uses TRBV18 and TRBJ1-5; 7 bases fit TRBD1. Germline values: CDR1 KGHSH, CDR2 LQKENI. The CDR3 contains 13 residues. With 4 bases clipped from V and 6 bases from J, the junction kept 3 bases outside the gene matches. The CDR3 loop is CASSLTGSQPQHF. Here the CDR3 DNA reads TGTGCCAGCTCACTGACAGGGAGTCAGCCCCAGCATTTT. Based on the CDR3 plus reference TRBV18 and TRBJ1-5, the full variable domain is NAGVMQNPRHLVRRRGQEARLRCSPMKGHSHVYWYRQLPEEGLKFMVYLQKENIIDESGMPKERFSAEFPKEGPSILRIQQVVRGDSAAYFCASSLTGSQPQHFGDGTRLSIL.

CDR3 residues: CACRWSLGANVLTF. In DNA form, the CDR3 reads TGTGCCTGCCGGTGGTCTCTCGGGGCCAACGTCCTGACTTTC. The rearrangement links TRBV19 to TRBJ2-6; D remains unclear. Germline lookup yields CDR1 LNHDA and CDR2 SQIVND (reference sequence). Deletions cut 11 bases from V and 4 bases from J, with 15 bases between. The length of the CDR3 is 14 residues.

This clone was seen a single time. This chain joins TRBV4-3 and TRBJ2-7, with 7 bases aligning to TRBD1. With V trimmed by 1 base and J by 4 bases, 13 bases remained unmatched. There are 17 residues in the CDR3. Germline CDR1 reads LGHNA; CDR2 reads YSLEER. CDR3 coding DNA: TGCGCCAGCAGCCAAGCCGTCCGGAGGACAGGAGTTTACGAGCAGTACTTC. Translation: CASSQAVRRTGVYEQYF.

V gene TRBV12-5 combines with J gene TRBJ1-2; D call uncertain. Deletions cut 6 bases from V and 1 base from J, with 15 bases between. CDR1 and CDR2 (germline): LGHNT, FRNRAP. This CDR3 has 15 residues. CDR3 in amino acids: CASGLAVSLNYGYTF. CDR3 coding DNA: TGTGCTAGTGGCTTAGCCGTTAGTCTTAACTATGGCTACACCTTC.

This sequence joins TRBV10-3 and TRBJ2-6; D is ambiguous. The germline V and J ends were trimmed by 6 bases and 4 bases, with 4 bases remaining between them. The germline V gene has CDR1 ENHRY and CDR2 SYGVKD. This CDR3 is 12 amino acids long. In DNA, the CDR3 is TGTGCCATCAGCCTGGGGGCCAACGTCCTGACTTTC. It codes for CAISLGANVLTF.

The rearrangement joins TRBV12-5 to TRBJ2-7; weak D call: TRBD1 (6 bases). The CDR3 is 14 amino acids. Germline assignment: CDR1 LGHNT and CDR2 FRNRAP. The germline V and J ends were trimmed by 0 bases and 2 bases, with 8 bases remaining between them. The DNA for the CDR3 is TGTGCTAGTGGTTTGGTCAGGGGACCCTACGAGCAGTACTTC. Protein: CASGLVRGPYEQYF.

DNA for the CDR3: TGTGCCTGGAGTGTAGACAGGGGGATCATGAACACTGAAGCTTTCTTT. Translation: CAWSVDRGIMNTEAFF. V usage is TRBV30 and J usage is TRBJ1-1; TRBD1 agrees at 9 bases. The CDR3 spans 16 residues. With V trimmed by 0 bases and J by 0 bases, 5 bases remained unmatched. CDR1 and CDR2 (germline): GTSNPN, SVGIG (reference sequence).

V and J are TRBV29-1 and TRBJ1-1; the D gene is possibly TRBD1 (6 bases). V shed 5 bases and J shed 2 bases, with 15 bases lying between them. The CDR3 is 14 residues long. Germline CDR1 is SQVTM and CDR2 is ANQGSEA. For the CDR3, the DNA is TGCAGCGTTAAACCCACAGGGACTAACACTGAAGCTTTCTTT. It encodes CSVKPTGTNTEAFF.

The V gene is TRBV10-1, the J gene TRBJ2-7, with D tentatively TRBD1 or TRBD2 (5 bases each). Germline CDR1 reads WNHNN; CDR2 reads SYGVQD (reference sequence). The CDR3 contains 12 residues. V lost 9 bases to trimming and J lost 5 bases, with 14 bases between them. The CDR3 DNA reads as TGCGCCAGTGGGGACGGCCCCAACGAGCAGTACTTC. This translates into CASGDGPNEQYF.

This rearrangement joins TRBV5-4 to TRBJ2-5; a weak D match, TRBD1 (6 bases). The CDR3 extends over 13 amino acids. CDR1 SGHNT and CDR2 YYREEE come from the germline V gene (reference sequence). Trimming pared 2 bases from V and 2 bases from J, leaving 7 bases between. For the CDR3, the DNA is TGTGCCAGCAGCTTAAGGGGGCAAGAGACCCAGTACTTC. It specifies CASSLRGQETQYF.

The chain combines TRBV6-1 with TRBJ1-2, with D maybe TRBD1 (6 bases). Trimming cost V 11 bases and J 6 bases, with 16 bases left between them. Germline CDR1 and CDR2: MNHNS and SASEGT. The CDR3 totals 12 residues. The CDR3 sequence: CASTHREHGYTF. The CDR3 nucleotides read TGTGCCTCCACGCACAGGGAACATGGCTACACCTTC.

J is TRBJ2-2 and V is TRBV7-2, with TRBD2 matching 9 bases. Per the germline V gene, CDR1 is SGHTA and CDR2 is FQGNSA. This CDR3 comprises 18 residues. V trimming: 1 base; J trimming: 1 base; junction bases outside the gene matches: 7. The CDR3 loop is CASSLVGAGGKNTGELFF. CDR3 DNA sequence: TGTGCCAGCAGCTTAGTAGGAGCGGGGGGCAAGAACACCGGGGAGCTGTTTTTT.

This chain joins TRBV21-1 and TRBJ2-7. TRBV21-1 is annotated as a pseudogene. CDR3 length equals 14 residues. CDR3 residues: CASSPRVVSYEQYF. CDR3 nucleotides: TGTGCCAGCAGCCCCCGAGTAGTCAGCTACGAGCAGTACTTC.

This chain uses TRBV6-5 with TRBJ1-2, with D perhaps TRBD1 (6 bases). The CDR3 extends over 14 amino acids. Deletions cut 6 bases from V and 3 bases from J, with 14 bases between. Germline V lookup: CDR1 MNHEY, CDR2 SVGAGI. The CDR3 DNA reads TGTGCCAGCAGGGTGGACAGCGCGTACTATGGCTACACCTTC. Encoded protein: CASRVDSAYYGYTF.

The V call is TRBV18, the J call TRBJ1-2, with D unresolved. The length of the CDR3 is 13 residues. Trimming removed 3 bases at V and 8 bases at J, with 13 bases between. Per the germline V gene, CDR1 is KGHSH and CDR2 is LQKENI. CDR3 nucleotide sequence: TGTGCCAGCTCACCCCTTCATGGGGAGGGCTACACCTTC. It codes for CASSPLHGEGYTF.

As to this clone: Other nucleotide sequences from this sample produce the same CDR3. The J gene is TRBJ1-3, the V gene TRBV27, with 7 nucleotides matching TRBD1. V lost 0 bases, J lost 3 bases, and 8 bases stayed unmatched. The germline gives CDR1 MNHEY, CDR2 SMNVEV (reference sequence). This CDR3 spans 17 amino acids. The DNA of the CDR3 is TGTGCCAGCAGTTTATCCCCCGGGACAGCTTTTGGAAACACCATATATTTT. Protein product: CASSLSPGTAFGNTIYF.